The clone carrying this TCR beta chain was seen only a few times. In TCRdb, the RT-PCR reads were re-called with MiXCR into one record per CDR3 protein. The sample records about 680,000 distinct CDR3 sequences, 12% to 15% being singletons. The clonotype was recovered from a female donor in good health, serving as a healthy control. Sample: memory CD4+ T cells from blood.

CDR3 sequence: CSARDRGGRAGTQYF. The CDR3 region has the DNA TGCAGTGCTAGAGATCGGGGCGGGAGGGCCGGGACCCAGTACTTC. The chain combines TRBV20-1 with TRBJ2-5; 9 nucleotides line up with TRBD2. Germline V CDR1 and CDR2: DFQATT, SNEGSKA (reference sequence). The CDR3 has 15 amino acids. Trimming took 0 bases from V and 7 from J; bases not matched to a gene: 9.